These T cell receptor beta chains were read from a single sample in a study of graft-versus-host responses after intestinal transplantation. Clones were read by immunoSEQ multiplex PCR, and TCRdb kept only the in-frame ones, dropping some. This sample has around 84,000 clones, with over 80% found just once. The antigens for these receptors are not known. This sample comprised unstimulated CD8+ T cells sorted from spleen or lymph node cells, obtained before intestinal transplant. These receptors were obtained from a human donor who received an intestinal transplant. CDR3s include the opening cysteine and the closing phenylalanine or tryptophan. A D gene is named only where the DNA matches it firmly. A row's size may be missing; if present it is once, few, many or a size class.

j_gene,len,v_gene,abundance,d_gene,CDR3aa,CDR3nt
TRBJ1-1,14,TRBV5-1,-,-,CASSFHPEWAEAFF,TGCGCCAGCAGCTTTCACCCCGAATGGGCTGAAGCTTTCTTT
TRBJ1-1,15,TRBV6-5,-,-,CASSYSQGLNTEAFF,TGTGCCAGCAGTTATTCCCAGGGCCTTAACACTGAAGCTTTCTTT
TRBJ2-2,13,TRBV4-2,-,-,CASSPASAGELFF,TGTGCCAGCAGTCCCGCGAGCGCCGGGGAGCTGTTTTTT
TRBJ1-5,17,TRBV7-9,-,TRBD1,CASSCRDREQANQPQHF,TGTGCCAGCAGCTGTCGGGACAGGGAACAGGCGAATCAGCCCCAGCATTTT
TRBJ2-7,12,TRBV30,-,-,CAWSPDSYEQYF,TGTGCCTGGAGCCCCGACAGCTACGAGCAGTACTTC
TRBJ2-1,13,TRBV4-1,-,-,CASGISSYNEQFF,TGCGCCAGCGGAATAAGCTCCTACAATGAGCAGTTCTTC
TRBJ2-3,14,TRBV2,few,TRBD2,CASSEGLAGDTQYF,TGTGCCAGCAGCGAGGGACTAGCGGGCGATACGCAGTATTTT
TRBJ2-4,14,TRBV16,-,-,CASSQSGRQNIQYF,TGTGCCAGCAGCCAATCGGGGCGGCAAAACATTCAGTACTTC
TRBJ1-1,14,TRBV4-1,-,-,CASSQGTANTEAFF,TGCGCCAGCAGCCAAGGAACAGCGAACACTGAAGCTTTCTTT
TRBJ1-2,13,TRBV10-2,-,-,CASSEWSRGGYTF,TGCGCCAGCAGTGAATGGTCCAGAGGTGGCTACACCTTC
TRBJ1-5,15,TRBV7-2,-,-,CASRRSLYSNQPQHF,TGTGCCAGCAGACGGAGCTTATATAGCAATCAGCCCCAGCATTTT
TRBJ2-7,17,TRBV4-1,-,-,CASSQGPHEGGSYEQYF,TGCGCCAGCAGCCAAGGCCCCCACGAGGGAGGCTCCTACGAGCAGTACTTC
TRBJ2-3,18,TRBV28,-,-,CASGRVDGSFTFTDTQYF,TGTGCCAGCGGAAGGGTAGACGGGTCCTTCACTTTCACAGATACGCAGTATTTT
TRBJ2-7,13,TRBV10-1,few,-,CASSPGPRNEQYF,TGCGCCAGCAGTCCTGGGCCACGCAACGAGCAGTACTTC
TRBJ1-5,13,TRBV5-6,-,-,CASSRTAYQPQHF,TGTGCCAGCAGCCGGACAGCTTATCAGCCCCAGCATTTT
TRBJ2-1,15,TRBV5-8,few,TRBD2,CASSSGLAGAREQFF,TGTGCCAGCAGCTCGGGACTAGCGGGAGCGCGTGAGCAGTTCTTC
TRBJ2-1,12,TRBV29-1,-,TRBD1,CSVGDSLNEQFF,TGCAGCGTTGGGGACAGCCTCAATGAGCAGTTCTTC
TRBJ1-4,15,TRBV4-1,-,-,CASSAQQGWGEKLFF,TGCGCCAGCAGCGCGCAACAGGGTTGGGGAGAAAAACTGTTTTTT
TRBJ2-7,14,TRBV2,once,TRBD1,CASSADRGLYEQYF,TGTGCCAGCAGTGCAGACAGGGGGCTTTACGAGCAGTACTTC
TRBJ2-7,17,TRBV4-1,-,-,CASSQEGLAPISYEQYF,TGCGCCAGCAGCCAAGAAGGCCTAGCGCCAATCTCCTACGAGCAGTACTTC
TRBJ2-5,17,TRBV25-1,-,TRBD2,CASSELASGGEEETQYF,TGTGCCAGCAGTGAATTGGCTAGCGGGGGGGAGGAGGAGACCCAGTACTTC
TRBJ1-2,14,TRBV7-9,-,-,CASSRVGQNYGYTF,TGTGCCAGCAGCAGGGTAGGACAAAACTATGGCTACACCTTC
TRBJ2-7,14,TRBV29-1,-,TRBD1,CSVETGGSSYEQYF,TGCAGCGTTGAGACAGGGGGGAGCTCCTACGAGCAGTACTTC
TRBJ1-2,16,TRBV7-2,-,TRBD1,CASSFFPGAQGDGYTF,TGTGCCAGCAGCTTTTTTCCGGGAGCCCAGGGGGATGGCTACACCTTC
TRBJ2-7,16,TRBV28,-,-,CASSPQVVLSSYEQYF,TGTGCCAGCAGTCCCCAGGTAGTGTTATCTTCCTACGAGCAGTACTTC
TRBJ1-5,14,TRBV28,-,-,CASSFPTVNQPQHF,TGTGCCAGCAGTTTCCCAACAGTGAATCAGCCCCAGCATTTT
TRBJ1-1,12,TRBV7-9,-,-,CASSSYRVEAFF,TGTGCCAGCAGCTCATACAGGGTTGAAGCTTTCTTT
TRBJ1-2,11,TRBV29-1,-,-,CSAEDGYGYTF,TGCAGCGCCGAGGATGGCTATGGCTACACCTTC
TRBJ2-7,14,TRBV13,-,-,CASSLGLSSYEQYF,TGTGCCAGCAGCCTAGGCCTGAGCTCATACGAGCAGTACTTC
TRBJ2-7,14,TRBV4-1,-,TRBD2,CASSLGLAVYEQYF,TGCGCCAGCAGCCTTGGACTAGCGGTTTACGAGCAGTACTTC
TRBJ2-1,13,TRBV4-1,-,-,CASSQDDPDEQFF,TGCGCCAGCAGCCAAGATGACCCGGATGAGCAGTTCTTC
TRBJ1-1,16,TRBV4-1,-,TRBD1,CASSQDGQGANTEAFF,TGCGCCAGCAGCCAAGATGGTCAGGGGGCGAACACTGAAGCTTTCTTT
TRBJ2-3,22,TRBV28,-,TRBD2,CASSLRRSRSGRDRISADTQYF,TGTGCCAGCAGTTTAAGGCGATCGCGTAGCGGGAGGGACAGAATATCCGCAGATACGCAGTATTTT
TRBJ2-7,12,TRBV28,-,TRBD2,CASSLGGDEQYF,TGTGCCAGCAGTTTGGGAGGGGACGAGCAGTACTTC
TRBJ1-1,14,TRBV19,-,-,CASSIVTGSTEAFF,TGTGCCAGTAGTATAGTAACAGGGTCCACTGAAGCTTTCTTT
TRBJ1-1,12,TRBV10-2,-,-,CASSVSNTEAFF,TGCGCCAGCAGCGTATCGAACACTGAAGCTTTCTTT
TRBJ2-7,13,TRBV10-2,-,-,CASSEGQGYEQYF,TGCGCCAGCAGTGAAGGTCAGGGCTACGAGCAGTACTTC
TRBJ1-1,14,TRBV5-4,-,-,CASSLGVDNTEAFF,TGTGCCAGCAGCTTGGGGGTCGATAACACTGAAGCTTTCTTT
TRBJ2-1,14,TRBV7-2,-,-,CASSFWTAGNEQFF,TGTGCCAGCAGCTTCTGGACCGCTGGGAATGAGCAGTTCTTC
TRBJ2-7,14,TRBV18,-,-,CASSELQITYEQYF,TGTGCCAGCTCAGAATTACAGATCACCTACGAGCAGTACTTC
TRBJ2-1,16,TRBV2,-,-,CASSEPPWSNNNEQFF,TGTGCCAGCAGTGAACCCCCCTGGAGTAACAACAATGAGCAGTTCTTC
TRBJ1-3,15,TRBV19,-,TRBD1,CASSTGQASGNTIYF,TGTGCCAGTAGTACCGGACAGGCCTCTGGAAACACCATATATTTT
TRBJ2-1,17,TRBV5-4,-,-,CASSWGGGEYSYNEQFF,TGTGCCAGCAGCTGGGGAGGCGGCGAATACTCCTACAATGAGCAGTTCTTC
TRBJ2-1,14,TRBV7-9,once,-,CASSTGGVYNEQFF,TGTGCCAGCAGTACTGGAGGAGTCTACAATGAGCAGTTCTTC
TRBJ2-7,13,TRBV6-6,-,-,CASSPDGTYEQYF,TGTGCCAGCAGTCCAGACGGAACCTACGAGCAGTACTTC